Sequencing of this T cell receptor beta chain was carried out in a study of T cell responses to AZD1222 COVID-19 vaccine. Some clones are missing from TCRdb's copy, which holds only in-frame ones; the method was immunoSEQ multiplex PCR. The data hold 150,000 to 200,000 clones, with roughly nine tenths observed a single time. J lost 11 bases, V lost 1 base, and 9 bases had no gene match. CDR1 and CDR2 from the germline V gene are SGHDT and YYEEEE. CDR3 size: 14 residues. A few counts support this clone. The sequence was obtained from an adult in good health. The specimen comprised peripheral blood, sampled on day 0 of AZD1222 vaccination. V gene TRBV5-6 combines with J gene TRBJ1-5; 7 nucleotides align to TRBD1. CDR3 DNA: TGTGCCAGCAGCTTGTGGGACAGCCTTGTTTCCCAGCATTTT. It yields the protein CASSLWDSLVSQHF. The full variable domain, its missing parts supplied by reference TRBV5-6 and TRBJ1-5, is DAGVTQSPTHLIKTRGQQVTLRCSPKSGHDTVSWYQQALGQGPQFIFQYYEEEERQRGNFPDRFSGHQFPNYSSELNVNALLLGDSALYLCASSLWDSLVSQHFGDGTRLSIL.